These 25 T cell receptor beta chains came from one sample sequenced in a study of early T cells in non-severe SARS-CoV-2 infection. MiXCR, applied by TCRdb to the 5' RACE reads, yields one record per CDR3 protein. The repertoire holds tens of thousands of distinct CDR3 sequences, around 10% seen once, with 5.3% in the top ten. This sample comprised whole blood, obtained at baseline. Receptor source: an adult who was a healthcare worker with PCR-confirmed SARS-CoV-2 infection or an uninfected control (not recorded which).

The chain joins TRBV2 to TRBJ1-1; possible D gene TRBD1, 6 bases. The germline gives CDR1 SNHLY, CDR2 FYNNEI. CDR3 size: 12 residues. The V end was cut by 7 bases, the J end by 4 bases, with 10 bases between. The CDR3 region is CASNQGSTEAFF. The CDR3 nucleotides are TGTGCCAGCAATCAGGGGAGCACTGAAGCTTTCTTT.

This clonotype was found a few times. This chain connects TRBV4-3 to TRBJ1-2; TRBD1 might be the D (5 bases). Germline loops: CDR1 LGHNA, CDR2 YSLEER. There are 13 residues in the CDR3. Trimming removed 0 bases from V and 10 bases from J, with 12 bases in between. The CDR3 spells CASSQDPQGAYTF. As DNA, the CDR3 is TGCGCCAGCAGCCAAGATCCGCAGGGTGCCTACACCTTC.

The V gene is TRBV11-2, the J gene TRBJ2-1; 9 bases fit TRBD1. The trim removed 5 bases at V and 4 bases at J, leaving 18 bases unmatched. Germline CDR1 SGHAT, CDR2 FQNNGV. CDR3 length: 19 residues. CDR3 region: CASSHRWVYRTGDYNEQFF. The CDR3 DNA reads as TGTGCCAGCAGCCATCGATGGGTCTACCGGACAGGGGATTACAATGAGCAGTTCTTC.

The chain joins TRBV6-5 to TRBJ2-7; 12 bases align to TRBD2. V lost 8 bases to trimming and J lost 3 bases; unmatched junction nucleotides: 11. Germline lookup yields CDR1 MNHEY and CDR2 SVGAGI. The CDR3 runs 16 residues. This CDR3 is CASGTLAGGTHYEQYF. The CDR3 DNA is TGTGCCAGCGGGACCCTAGCGGGAGGGACCCACTACGAGCAGTACTTC.

This clonotype has only a few counts. J is TRBJ1-5 and V is TRBV6-5; D is possibly TRBD1 (5 bases). There are 15 residues in the CDR3. The V and J ends lost 0 bases and 5 bases respectively, with 11 bases between them. Per the germline V gene, CDR1 is MNHEY and CDR2 is SVGAGI. The CDR3 DNA reads TGTGCCAGCAGTTACTCAGCCGGGGCGGATCAGCCCCAGCATTTT. It is translated as CASSYSAGADQPQHF.

This clonotype showed up many times. The V and J genes are TRBV2 and TRBJ2-3; 8 bases align to TRBD2. Germline values: CDR1 SNHLY, CDR2 FYNNEI. V lost 4 bases to trimming and J lost 5 bases; unmatched junction nucleotides: 8. This CDR3 has 15 residues. CDR3 DNA sequence: TGTGCCAGCAGTGTGGGAGCGGGAGCGGGAGATACGCAGTATTTT. Its translation is CASSVGAGAGDTQYF.

The chain employs TRBV12-3 or TRBV12-4 and TRBJ1-2, with D tentatively TRBD1 (6 bases). Trimming shortened V by 3 bases and J by 0 bases, and 14 bases separated the two germline ends. CDR3 length equals 16 residues. The CDR3 DNA reads as TGTGCCAGCAGTTTCACCGGGACACTAGCTAACTATGGCTACACCTTC. The encoded protein is CASSFTGTLANYGYTF.

This clonotype has ten or more counts. The genes are TRBV5-1 and TRBJ1-1; D may be TRBD1 (5 bases). CDR1 and CDR2 from the germline V gene are SGHRS and YFSETQ. CDR3 length equals 14 residues. V shed 2 bases and J shed 1 base, with 9 bases lying between them. The CDR3 DNA reads as TGCGCCAGCAGCTTACAGGAGCCGAACACTGAAGCTTTCTTT. Protein: CASSLQEPNTEAFF.

This clonotype was detected only a few times. The chain is built from TRBV27 and TRBJ2-3, with D possibly being TRBD1 (5 bases). Germline assignment: CDR1 MNHEY and CDR2 SMNVEV (reference sequence). The CDR3 length is 14 residues. The ends were cut back, 5 bases at V and 13 bases at J, with 22 bases in the middle. This CDR3 reads CASSPQALTGDEYF. The CDR3 DNA is TGTGCCAGCAGTCCTCAAGCCCTTACAGGAGATGAGTATTTT.

Ten or more counts support this clonotype. The genes are TRBV19 and TRBJ1-2, with D possibly matching TRBD1 (6 bases). CDR1 and CDR2 (germline): LNHDA, SQIVND (reference sequence). The V and J ends lost 7 bases and 6 bases respectively, with 15 bases between them. The CDR3 length is 13 residues. The DNA for the CDR3 is TGTGCCAGTACCCCGGACAGCCCGCATGGCTACACCTTC. It yields the protein CASTPDSPHGYTF.

This clonotype was found many times. The chain joins TRBV7-3 to TRBJ2-3, with D unresolved. V lost 4 bases to trimming and J lost 0 bases, with 2 bases between them. The CDR3 is 12 residues long. Germline V gives CDR1 SGHTA, CDR2 FQGTGA. The CDR3 DNA sequence: TGTGCCAGCAGCTCCAGCACAGATACGCAGTATTTT. It specifies CASSSSTDTQYF.

The chain combines TRBV6-5 with TRBJ2-5; D gene ambiguous. Germline V CDR1 and CDR2: MNHEY, SVGAGI. The CDR3 loop spans 16 amino acids. Trimming stripped 0 bases from V and 4 bases from J, with 15 bases between. The CDR3 is CASSYSHFRAPETQYF. In nucleotides, the CDR3 is TGTGCCAGCAGTTACTCGCATTTCCGGGCCCCAGAGACCCAGTACTTC.

The chain is built from TRBV12-3 or TRBV12-4 and TRBJ1-4; tentative D call: TRBD1 (5 bases). The germline V and J ends were trimmed by 3 bases and 8 bases, with 10 bases remaining between them. The CDR3 consists of 13 residues. The DNA of the CDR3 is TGTGCCAGCAGTTTGGGGGAGGGCGAAAAACTGTTTTTT. This gives the protein CASSLGEGEKLFF.

The chain couples TRBV19 to TRBJ2-7, with D possibly matching TRBD2 (6 bases). CDR1 LNHDA and CDR2 SQIVND come from the germline V gene (reference sequence). CDR3 length: 12 amino acids. The V and J ends lost 11 bases and 7 bases respectively, with 18 bases between them. CDR3 coding DNA: TGTGCCGTAGACCCCGGGGGAGAGGAGCAGTACTTC. Encoded protein: CAVDPGGEEQYF.

The rearrangement joins TRBV18 to TRBJ1-2, with TRBD1 matching 7 bases. Germline values: CDR1 KGHSH, CDR2 LQKENI. The CDR3 extends over 15 amino acids. Trimming cost V 1 base and J 3 bases; bases outside gene matches: 5. In DNA form, the CDR3 reads TGTGCCAGCTCACCACTGCCCCAGGGGGACTATGGCTACACCTTC. Its translation is CASSPLPQGDYGYTF.

This clonotype came up many times. The chain is built from TRBV2 and TRBJ2-1; 14 bases line up with TRBD2. This CDR3 contains 15 residues. V lost 6 bases to trimming and J lost 6 bases; unmatched junction nucleotides: 4. CDR1 is SNHLY and CDR2 is FYNNEI in the germline V gene. CDR3 amino acids: CASRVGLAGANEQFF. CDR3 DNA sequence: TGTGCCAGCAGAGTGGGACTAGCGGGAGCCAATGAGCAGTTCTTC. Full variable domain (outside the CDR3, taken from reference TRBV2 and TRBJ2-1): EPEVTQTPSHQVTQMGQEVILRCVPISNHLYFYWYRQILGQKVEFLVSFYNNEISEKSEIFDDQFSVERPDGSNFTLKIRSTKLEDSAMYFCASRVGLAGANEQFFGPGTRLTVL.

The chain couples TRBV20-1 to TRBJ1-4; 7 nucleotides match TRBD1. V was pared by 0 bases and J by 8 bases, with 6 bases of the junction left unmatched. This CDR3 comprises 14 residues. Per the germline V gene, CDR1 is DFQATT and CDR2 is SNEGSKA (reference sequence). In nucleotides, the CDR3 is TGCAGTGCTAGAGATAGGACAGGTCACGAAAAACTGTTTTTT. It encodes CSARDRTGHEKLFF.

The V and J genes are TRBV29-1 and TRBJ1-2, with 8 bases fitting TRBD1. The CDR3 extends over 11 amino acids. Germline lookup yields CDR1 SQVTM and CDR2 ANQGSEA. With V trimmed by 7 bases and J by 4 bases, 2 bases remained unmatched. CDR3 in amino acids: CSGGTGYGYTF. The DNA for the CDR3 is TGCAGCGGGGGGACAGGCTATGGCTACACCTTC.

The V and J genes are TRBV4-3 and TRBJ1-1, with D maybe TRBD1 (6 bases). V was clipped by 5 bases and J by 5 bases, with 15 bases between them. This CDR3 comprises 14 residues. The germline CDR1 and CDR2 sequences are LGHNA and YSLEER. CDR3 coding DNA: TGCGCCAGCAGCAGGGCAGGGGTAGGGACTGAAGCTTTCTTT. Protein: CASSRAGVGTEAFF.

This clonotype was detected many times. The chain is built from TRBV18 and TRBJ1-1, with 7 bases that match TRBD1. The length of the CDR3 is 15 residues. Germline assignment: CDR1 KGHSH and CDR2 LQKENI. Trimming took 1 base from V and 1 from J; bases not matched to a gene: 3. The CDR3 DNA is TGTGCCAGCTCACCACGCTGGACAGGGAACACTGAAGCTTTCTTT. This encodes CASSPRWTGNTEAFF.

This clonotype was detected ten times or more. The chain couples TRBV7-2 to TRBJ2-3, with 10 bases that match TRBD1. From germline, CDR1 is SGHTA and CDR2 FQGNSA. Trimming removed 5 bases from V and 4 bases from J; junction bases left unmatched: 6. CDR3 length: 15 residues. The CDR3 DNA sequence: TGTGCCAGCAGCCCGGACAGGGGGAAGGCAGATACGCAGTATTTT. It codes for CASSPDRGKADTQYF.

This clonotype was recorded many times. The chain joins TRBV7-2 to TRBJ1-2, with 7 bases aligning to TRBD1. CDR1 is SGHTA, CDR2 FQGNSA, per germline. The CDR3 contains 14 residues. Losses at the gene ends were 1 base for V and 5 bases for J; bases not matched to a gene: 4. CDR3: CASSLGGQLYGYTF. The CDR3 DNA follows: TGTGCCAGCAGCTTAGGGGGACAGTTATATGGCTACACCTTC.

This clonotype was picked up a small number of times. The rearrangement joins TRBV12-3 or TRBV12-4 to TRBJ2-3, with 12 bases that match TRBD2. The CDR3 is 17 residues long. Unmatched junction bases numbered 7, after V lost 2 bases and J lost 4 bases. In nucleotides, the CDR3 is TGTGCCAGCAGTTTATGGCGGGCTAGCGGGAGGGCAGATACGCAGTATTTT. Amino acids: CASSLWRASGRADTQYF.

The CDR3 DNA sequence: TGTGCCAGCAGTGAATCGGAGGCTACGACAGATACGCAGTATTTT. This sequence encodes CASSESEATTDTQYF. V gene TRBV2 combines with J gene TRBJ2-3; weak D call: TRBD2 (5 bases). V lost 2 bases to trimming and J lost 3 bases, with 12 bases between them. Germline CDR1 SNHLY, CDR2 FYNNEI. The CDR3 contains 15 residues.

This chain joins TRBV7-8 and TRBJ1-2; 8 nucleotides align to TRBD1. V lost 5 bases and J lost 6; bases outside the gene matches: 11. CDR3 length: 15 amino acids. Per the germline V gene, CDR1 is SGHVS and CDR2 is FQNEAQ. CDR3 residues: CASSRAQGARDGYTF. The CDR3 DNA sequence: TGTGCCAGCAGCAGGGCCCAGGGGGCGCGAGATGGCTACACCTTC.